This TCR beta chain was sequenced during a study of T cell responses to AZD1222 COVID-19 vaccine. In the study overall: Researchers grouped second doses given at about 4 or about 12 weeks into one pool. The study, taken as a whole, reports: White British people made up most donors, females outnumbered males, and clonal diversity was possibly underestimated. Baseline testing showed seropositivity in only five or six AZD1222 recipients. Repertoire sampling was restricted to post-peak T cell response timepoints.

Notes on this clone: Its specificity is unknown.

Assay used: immunoSEQ multiplex PCR; TCRdb lists only in-frame clones, some missing. This repertoire shows about 94,000 clones, nearly 90% found once; its top ten account for almost 8.5%. The clonotype was recovered from an adult in good health. The sample in question was peripheral blood, obtained on day 0 of AZD1222 vaccination.

In DNA, the CDR3 is TGTGCCAGCAGCACACAGGGTTTGCCCCAGCATTTT. This sequence encodes CASSTQGLPQHF. This chain links TRBV2 with TRBJ1-5, with D perhaps TRBD1 (6 bases). The CDR3 contains 12 residues. Germline values: CDR1 SNHLY, CDR2 FYNNEI. V shed 6 bases and J shed 9 bases, with 12 bases lying between them.